The 17 T cell receptor beta chains below come from one sample, sequenced in a study of blood T cells in healthy people across ages (dated by TCRdb to 2013 to 2016). Libraries were prepared through 5' RACE. For sequencing, an Illumina HiSeq 2500 was employed. The second PCR ran for about 6 to 11 cycles and used a J-beta primer mix along with a sample-barcoded 5' primer. In-frame beta chains were kept once TCRdb had trimmed the public reads at Q25 with fastp and called clones with MiXCR. Identical CDR3 protein sequences are pooled into one entry, listed with their most common genes and DNA. The sample table holds about 1.1 million distinct CDR3 sequences, of which 35% to 40% were seen once. 13% of the sample is taken by the ten largest. Sequencing input: blood. The receptors originated from a man aged 18 to 35 in good health.

As concerns this clonotype: One end of the junction varies from germline; a read error may be responsible. The chain couples TRBV2 to TRBJ1-5; D remains ambiguous. CDR3 length equals 12 residues. Germline values: CDR1 SNHLY, CDR2 FYNNEI. In DNA, the CDR3 is TGTGCCAGCGGTGAAAACAATCAGCCCCAGCATTTT. The encoded protein is CASGENNQPQHF.

This rearrangement joins TRBV28 to TRBJ2-7, with 7 bases matching TRBD1. Per the germline V gene, CDR1 is MDHEN and CDR2 is SYDVKM. This CDR3 spans 15 amino acids. V was pared by 6 bases and J by 0 bases, with 8 bases of the junction left unmatched. The CDR3 nucleotides are TGTGCCAGCAGCGAACAGACAGGGACCTCCTACGAGCAGTACTTC. This translates into CASSEQTGTSYEQYF.

The sample holds a few counts of this clonotype. The V gene is TRBV20-1, the J gene TRBJ2-1; weak D call: TRBD1 (6 bases). V lost 4 bases to trimming and J lost 10 bases, with 17 bases between them. Germline V lookup: CDR1 DFQATT, CDR2 SNEGSKA (reference sequence). This CDR3 comprises 13 residues. The CDR3 sequence is CSATSGDLPEQFF. CDR3 nucleotides: TGCAGTGCTACGTCAGGGGATTTGCCCGAGCAGTTCTTC.

This chain connects TRBV11-2 to TRBJ2-2; D gene unclear. Germline V gives CDR1 SGHAT, CDR2 FQNNGV. The ends were cut back, 5 bases at V and 0 bases at J, with 10 bases in the middle. The CDR3 runs 15 residues. Here the CDR3 reads CASSPTDANTGELFF. CDR3 DNA sequence: TGTGCCAGCAGCCCGACGGACGCGAACACCGGGGAGCTGTTTTTT.

J is TRBJ1-4 and V is TRBV7-2, with D unclear. There are 13 residues in the CDR3. Germline V CDR1 and CDR2: SGHTA, FQGNSA. V was clipped by 5 bases and J by 5 bases, with 9 bases between them. The CDR3 coding sequence is TGTGCCAGCAGCCGCGACCGAAATGAAAAACTGTTTTTT. The encoded protein is CASSRDRNEKLFF. The full variable domain, rest sourced from reference TRBV7-2 and TRBJ1-4, is GAGVSQSPSNKVTEKGKDVELRCDPISGHTALYWYRQSLGQGLEFLIYFQGNSAPDKSGLPSDRFSAERTGGSVSTLTIQRTQQEDSAVYLCASSRDRNEKLFFGSGTQLSVL.

The V gene is TRBV6-2 or TRBV6-3, the J gene TRBJ1-2; D uncertain. Trimming left V 0 bases short and J 1 base short, with 9 bases between. CDR3 length equals 15 residues. The V gene's germline CDR1 is MNHEY and CDR2 SVGEGT. The DNA of the CDR3 is TGTGCCAGCAGTTACTCGAGGAACCATAACTATGGCTACACCTTC. It specifies CASSYSRNHNYGYTF.

This clonotype was seen more than once but under ten times. The chain joins TRBV5-1 to TRBJ2-1; D ambiguous. CDR3 length: 17 residues. CDR1 SGHRS and CDR2 YFSETQ come from the germline V gene. Trimming pared 0 bases from V and 1 base from J, leaving 14 bases between. CDR3 sequence reads: CASSLAPGLQSYNEQFF. In DNA, the CDR3 is TGCGCCAGCAGCTTGGCCCCCGGCCTTCAATCCTACAATGAGCAGTTCTTC.

The V and J genes are TRBV6-2 or TRBV6-3 and TRBJ2-1; no firm D call. Germline assignment: CDR1 MNHEY and CDR2 SVGEGT. V gave up 7 bases and J gave up 5 bases, with 12 bases separating them. The CDR3 spans 13 residues. The CDR3, as DNA: TGTGCCAGCAATGGAATGGGGAACAATGAGCAGTTCTTC. Protein: CASNGMGNNEQFF.

The J gene is TRBJ2-1, the V gene TRBV20-1, with TRBD2 matching 14 bases. V lost 3 bases to trimming and J lost 4 bases; unmatched junction nucleotides: 20. Germline loops: CDR1 DFQATT, CDR2 SNEGSKA (reference sequence). The CDR3 has 21 residues. CDR3 DNA sequence: TGCAGTGCTAGGGCATCCTACCGGACTAGCGGGGGGCCCGCGAATTACAATGAGCAGTTCTTC. The encoded protein is CSARASYRTSGGPANYNEQFF.

The chain carries TRBV18 and TRBJ1-4; maybe TRBD1 (6 bases). CDR3 size: 20 residues. In germline, CDR1 is KGHSH, CDR2 LQKENI. The V end was cut by 1 base, the J end by 3 bases, with 24 bases between. In nucleotides, the CDR3 is TGTGCCAGCTCACCACAGGGCGGGACACCACTATCGGTAGCTAATGAAAAACTGTTTTTT. This translates into CASSPQGGTPLSVANEKLFF.

The sample holds many counts of this clonotype. The chain employs TRBV6-1 and TRBJ2-7, with D tentatively TRBD1 (5 bases). The CDR3 is made up of 13 amino acids. Trimming removed 6 bases from V and 6 bases from J, with 15 bases in between. Germline V lookup: CDR1 MNHNS, CDR2 SASEGT. The CDR3, as DNA: TGTGCCAGCAGAGGGGTCGACCCCCTCGAGCAGTACTTC. Protein sequence: CASRGVDPLEQYF.

The table lists this clonotype with many counts. This chain joins TRBV4-2 and TRBJ2-1, with a weak D call TRBD2 (5 bases). V shed 0 bases and J shed 3 bases, with 12 bases lying between them. The CDR3 loop spans 16 amino acids. Germline V gene lookup returns CDR1 LGHNA and CDR2 YNFKEQ. CDR3 coding DNA: TGTGCCAGCAGCCAAGAGCACGGGGAACGCTACAATGAGCAGTTCTTC. It translates to CASSQEHGERYNEQFF.

At least ten counts were recorded for this clonotype. This CDR3 is CASSHGATGDSPLHF. CDR3 nucleotide sequence: TGTGCCAGCAGCCATGGGGCGACCGGAGATTCACCCCTCCACTTT. The chain couples TRBV3-1 to TRBJ1-6; possibly TRBD1 for D (5 bases). The V gene's germline CDR1 is LGHDT and CDR2 YNNKEL (reference sequence). V gave up 3 bases and J gave up 8 bases, with 14 bases separating them. This CDR3 spans 15 amino acids.

The V gene is TRBV12-3 or TRBV12-4, the J gene TRBJ2-5; D is uncertain. V was pared by 6 bases and J by 2 bases, with 13 bases between. The CDR3 runs to 14 residues. The CDR3 DNA sequence: TGTGCCAGCAGGTATAGGACGGATCAAGAGACCCAGTACTTC. Protein: CASRYRTDQETQYF.

This clonotype was recorded a few times. The chain joins TRBV5-1 to TRBJ2-2; TRBD1 is a possible D gene (6 bases). Trimming removed 0 bases at V and 4 bases at J, with 16 bases between. This CDR3 comprises 17 residues. CDR1 and CDR2 (germline): SGHRS, YFSETQ. CDR3 bases: TGCGCCAGCAGCTTGGGGTTGGACAGCCGGGGCACCGGGGAGCTGTTTTTT. It encodes CASSLGLDSRGTGELFF.

The chain couples TRBV28 to TRBJ2-1; D remains ambiguous. Germline values: CDR1 MDHEN, CDR2 SYDVKM. There are 16 residues in the CDR3. V lost 2 bases and J 0 bases, leaving 11 bases between the germline ends. Here the CDR3 reads CASSLIGRSSYNEQFF. CDR3 bases: TGTGCCAGCAGTTTAATTGGTCGCAGCTCCTACAATGAGCAGTTCTTC.

The J gene is TRBJ1-6, the V gene TRBV14; unclear D gene. The ends were cut back, 2 bases at V and 2 bases at J, with 7 bases in the middle. The CDR3 length is 15 residues. CDR1 and CDR2 from the germline V gene are SGHDN and FVKESK. DNA for the CDR3: TGTGCCAGCAGCCAACTGTCCCCCTATAATTCACCCCTCCACTTT. Translated, it gives CASSQLSPYNSPLHF.